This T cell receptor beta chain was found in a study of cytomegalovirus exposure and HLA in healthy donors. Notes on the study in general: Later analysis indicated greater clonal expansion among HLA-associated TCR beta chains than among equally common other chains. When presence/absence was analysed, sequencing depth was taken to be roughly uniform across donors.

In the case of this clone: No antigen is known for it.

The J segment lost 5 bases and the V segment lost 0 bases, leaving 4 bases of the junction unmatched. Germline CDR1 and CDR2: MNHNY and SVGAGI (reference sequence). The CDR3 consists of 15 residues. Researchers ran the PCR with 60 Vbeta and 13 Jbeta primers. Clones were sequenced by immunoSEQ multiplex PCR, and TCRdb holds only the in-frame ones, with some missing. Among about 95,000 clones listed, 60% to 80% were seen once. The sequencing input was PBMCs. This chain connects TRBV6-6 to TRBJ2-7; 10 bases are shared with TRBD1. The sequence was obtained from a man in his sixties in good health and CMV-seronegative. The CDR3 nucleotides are TGTGCCAGCAGTTACTCCCCGGACAGGGGGGACGAGCAGTACTTC. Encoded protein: CASSYSPDRGDEQYF.